Considering frequency, the clone carrying this T cell receptor (beta chain) is medium-sized (0.01 to 0.1%). The sample is drawn from a study of T cell clusters in autoimmune cytopenias. TRB was amplified by touch-down multiplex PCR, primer pools A and B combined. TCRdb reprocessed the multiplex PCR reads and reports one entry per CDR3 protein, with no DNA. The specimen's table records about 5,000 distinct CDR3 sequences. Some 40,000 genome equivalents of blood DNA were amplified for TRB. Germline V lookup: CDR1 KGHDR, CDR2 SFDVKD. This CDR3 has 19 amino acids. This same sample was also taken into another study, of T cell repertoires in aging, cancer and after chemotherapy. From that report: Repeat sampling of healthy donors over several months to years showed clear clonal overlap. Untreated cancer patients had significantly lower blood TCR diversity than age-matched healthy donors. In healthy donors, age-related TCR diversity loss mainly reflected lost richness. Immunological memory after chemotherapy cannot be judged from the repertoire data.

The genes are TRBV24-1 and TRBJ1-6; TCRdb designates TRBD1, a call that cannot be tested without DNA. The sample was peripheral blood. The TCR sequence derives from a human donor in good health. CDR3: CATSDPRDRLYGYNSPLHF.